The clone carrying this T cell receptor beta chain showed up just a few times. Its antigen is unknown. The record originates from a study of cytotoxic CD8 clonotypes in ibrutinib-treated CLL. General study points: Clonality climbed at ibrutinib response, then dropped toward baseline at progression.

The germline V and J ends were trimmed by 3 bases and 4 bases, with 9 bases remaining between them. Germline V lookup: CDR1 MNHNS, CDR2 SASEGT. This CDR3 region has 13 residues. Assay: immunoSEQ multiplex PCR; the TCRdb copy retains only in-frame clones and omits some. The top ten clones hold about 6.7% of a sample with some 350,000 clones, over 55% of them seen once. The gene calls are TRBV6-1 and TRBJ1-2, with no clear D. This sequence originates from a human donor with chronic lymphocytic leukemia. The sample in question was PBMCs, obtained after 36 months of ibrutinib treatment. The CDR3 sequence: CASSEGGSYGYTF. CDR3 nucleotides: TGTGCCAGCAGTGAGGGTGGCAGCTATGGCTACACCTTC.